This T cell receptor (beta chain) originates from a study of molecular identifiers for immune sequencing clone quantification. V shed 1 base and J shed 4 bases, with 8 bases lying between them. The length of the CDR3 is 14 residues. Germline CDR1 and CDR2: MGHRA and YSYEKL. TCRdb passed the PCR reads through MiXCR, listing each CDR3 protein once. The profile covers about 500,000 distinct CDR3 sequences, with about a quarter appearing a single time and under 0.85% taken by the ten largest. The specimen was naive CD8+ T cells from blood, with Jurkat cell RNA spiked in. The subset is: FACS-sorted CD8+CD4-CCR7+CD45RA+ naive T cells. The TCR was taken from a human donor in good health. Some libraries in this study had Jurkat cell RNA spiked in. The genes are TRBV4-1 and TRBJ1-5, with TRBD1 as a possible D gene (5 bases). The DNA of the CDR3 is TGCGCCAGCAGCCAAGGATGGGGGAATCAGCCCCAGCATTTT. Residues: CASSQGWGNQPQHF.